The 25 T cell receptor beta chains reported below all come from one sample, sequenced in a study of blood T cell repertoires in COVID-19. Here immunoSEQ multiplex PCR was the method, and the copy in TCRdb shows in-frame clones only, minus some. Of 60,000 to 65,000 clones in the sample, 72% are singletons; the top ten hold more than 4.5%. Input material: peripheral blood. The receptors here all came from a woman in her seventies with COVID-19, enrolled during active disease.

The chain combines TRBV19 with TRBJ1-5; the D gene is possibly TRBD1 (6 bases). Between the trimmed V and J ends, which lost 4 bases and 6 bases, there was a span of 16 bases. Germline CDR1 reads LNHDA; CDR2 reads SQIVND (reference sequence). CDR3 length equals 15 residues. The CDR3 loop reads CASSRVGGALQPQHF. CDR3 sequence (DNA): TGTGCCAGTAGTAGGGTTGGGGGGGCGCTTCAGCCCCAGCATTTT.

The J gene is TRBJ2-5, the V gene TRBV11-3, with 9 bases aligning to TRBD2. In germline, CDR1 is SGHNT, CDR2 YENEEA. V lost 0 bases, J lost 3 bases, and 8 bases stayed unmatched. This CDR3 has 17 residues. For the CDR3, the DNA is TGTGCCAGCAGCTTAGATCCCGTTAGCGGGAGAAAAGAGACCCAGTACTTC. This codes for CASSLDPVSGRKETQYF.

This chain joins TRBV5-4 and TRBJ1-4, with 10 positions matching TRBD1. The germline V gene encodes CDR1 SGHNT and CDR2 YYREEE (reference sequence). V lost 0 bases and J lost 7; bases outside the gene matches: 12. The CDR3 is 18 residues long. The CDR3 DNA is TGTGCCAGCAGCTTGGGGGGGACAGGGGTAACTTCGGGTGAAAAACTGTTTTTT. This sequence encodes CASSLGGTGVTSGEKLFF.

This clone appeared a few times. CDR3 amino acids: CASRARERGNYEQYV. The DNA for the CDR3 is TGTGCCAGCAGGGCCAGGGAGCGGGGGAACTACGAGCAGTACGTC. V usage is TRBV7-3 and J usage is TRBJ2-7, with 8 positions matching TRBD2. This CDR3 has 15 amino acids. CDR1 and CDR2 (germline): SGHTA, FQGTGA. J was trimmed by 3 bases and V by 6 bases; bases with no gene match: 10.

CDR3 residues: CASSSRLAGGLETQYF. CDR3 nucleotides: TGTGCCAGTAGTTCGAGACTAGCGGGGGGGCTCGAGACCCAGTACTTC. This chain links TRBV19 with TRBJ2-5, with 14 bases that match TRBD2. Trimming at V came to 5 bases and at J to 5 bases, leaving 7 bases not matched to a gene. Germline V gene sequence: CDR1 LNHDA, CDR2 SQIVND (reference sequence). The CDR3 runs to 16 residues. Supplemented by reference TRBV19 and TRBJ2-5, the full variable domain reads DGGITQSPKYLFRKEGQNVTLSCEQNLNHDAMYWYRQDPGQGLRLIYYSQIVNDFQKGDIAEGYSVSREKKESFPLTVTSAQKNPTAFYLCASSSRLAGGLETQYFGPGTRLLVL.

In DNA, the CDR3 is TGTGCCAGCAGTTTGGCCCTGAACACTGAAGCTTTCTTT. Translated: CASSLALNTEAFF. This chain links TRBV27 with TRBJ1-1, with D uncertain. The V gene's germline CDR1 is MNHEY and CDR2 SMNVEV (reference sequence). The V end was cut by 3 bases, the J end by 0 bases, with 5 bases between. This CDR3 region has 13 residues.

The V and J genes are TRBV6-2 or TRBV6-3 and TRBJ1-5; 8 bases are a match to TRBD1. Losses at the gene ends were 6 bases for V and 6 bases for J; bases not matched to a gene: 13. This CDR3 spans 16 amino acids. Germline V gene sequence: CDR1 MNHEY, CDR2 SVGEGT. The DNA of the CDR3 is TGTGCCAGCAGATACATCGGACAGGGAAGAAGTCAGCCCCAGCATTTT. This sequence encodes CASRYIGQGRSQPQHF.

The gene calls are TRBV4-2 and TRBJ2-2, with D maybe TRBD2 (6 bases). There are 14 residues in the CDR3. The ends were cut back, 4 bases at V and 4 bases at J, with 10 bases in the middle. The germline V gene has CDR1 LGHNA and CDR2 YNFKEQ. CDR3 DNA sequence: TGTGCCAGCAGCCTAATGGGGGGCACCGGGGAGCTGTTTTTT. Its translation: CASSLMGGTGELFF.

The chain is built from TRBV10-3 and TRBJ1-3; tentatively, D is TRBD1 (6 bases). CDR1 and CDR2 from the germline V gene are ENHRY and SYGVKD. The germline V and J ends were trimmed by 3 bases and 2 bases, with 14 bases remaining between them. The CDR3 spans 16 residues. The CDR3 bases are TGTGCCATCAGTGACCTTCCGCAGGGGACTGGAAACACCATATATTTT. It translates to CAISDLPQGTGNTIYF.

This clone was seen more than once but under ten times. The chain employs TRBV19 and TRBJ2-1; 7 bases align to TRBD1. Germline values: CDR1 LNHDA, CDR2 SQIVND (reference sequence). V lost 8 bases to trimming and J lost 8 bases; unmatched junction nucleotides: 9. There are 13 residues in the CDR3. Written as DNA, the CDR3 is TGTGCCAGTTCCACAGGGGTTGTCGATGAGCAGTTCTTC. Encoded protein: CASSTGVVDEQFF.

Ten or more counts support this clone. The chain uses TRBV14 and TRBJ2-7; D is undetermined. The CDR3 consists of 11 residues. V was trimmed by 1 base and J by 4 bases, leaving 2 bases between them. Germline loops: CDR1 SGHDN, CDR2 FVKESK. The CDR3, as DNA: TGTGCCAGCAGCCAAGCTTACGAGCAGTACTTC. This codes for CASSQAYEQYF.

The rearrangement links TRBV19 to TRBJ1-5, with no clear D. This CDR3 is built from 14 residues. The germline V and J ends were trimmed by 2 bases and 3 bases, with 8 bases remaining between them. CDR1 is LNHDA and CDR2 is SQIVND in the germline V gene (reference sequence). CDR3: CASSILQLNQPQHF. The CDR3 DNA sequence: TGTGCCAGTAGTATATTACAGCTCAATCAGCCCCAGCATTTT.

CDR3 in amino acids: CASSYLRTRDTGELFF. The CDR3 DNA reads as TGTGCCAGCAGTTACCTCCGGACAAGAGACACCGGGGAGCTGTTTTTT. The chain links TRBV6-5 to TRBJ2-2, with D maybe TRBD1 (5 bases). Germline-derived CDR1 and CDR2 are MNHEY and SVGAGI. CDR3 length equals 16 residues. Trimming cost V 2 bases and J 3 bases, with 13 bases left between them.

This clone appeared a few times. The chain couples TRBV15 to TRBJ1-1, with D perhaps TRBD1 (5 bases). Trimming cost V 1 base and J 0 bases, with 15 bases left between them. The CDR3 runs to 17 residues. Germline loops: CDR1 LNHNV, CDR2 YYDKDF (reference sequence). The CDR3 sequence is CATSRGLGSGMNTEAFF. Here the CDR3 DNA reads TGTGCCACCAGCAGAGGTCTCGGGTCAGGGATGAACACTGAAGCTTTCTTT.

The CDR3 is CASSRPEGGGEQYF. The CDR3 DNA sequence: TGTGCCAGCTCACGCCCGGAGGGAGGTGGTGAGCAGTACTTC. This chain links TRBV18 with TRBJ2-7, with D perhaps TRBD2 (6 bases). Germline V gives CDR1 KGHSH, CDR2 LQKENI. V was clipped by 4 bases and J by 7 bases, with 17 bases between them. The CDR3 has 14 amino acids. The variable domain in full, completed from reference TRBV18 and TRBJ2-7, reads NAGVMQNPRHLVRRRGQEARLRCSPMKGHSHVYWYRQLPEEGLKFMVYLQKENIIDESGMPKERFSAEFPKEGPSILRIQQVVRGDSAAYFCASSRPEGGGEQYFGPGTRLTVT.

The gene calls are TRBV7-2 and TRBJ2-1; 10 nucleotides agree with TRBD2. The CDR3 length is 16 residues. The ends lost 1 base at V and 8 bases at J; junction bases unmatched: 8. CDR1 SGHTA and CDR2 FQGNSA come from the germline V gene. The CDR3 DNA is TGTGCCAGCAGCTTAGGGGCTAGCGGGAGCTTCGATGAGCAGTTCTTC. It is translated as CASSLGASGSFDEQFF.

This clone showed up just once. The gene calls are TRBV28 and TRBJ1-2, with D perhaps TRBD1 (5 bases). CDR1 and CDR2 from the germline V gene are MDHEN and SYDVKM. V was trimmed by 2 bases and J by 3 bases, leaving 10 bases between them. This CDR3 contains 14 residues. The DNA for the CDR3 is TGTGCCAGCAGTTTAGCGGGGGGTCACTATGGCTACACCTTC. This codes for CASSLAGGHYGYTF.

This clone has a single count. This chain connects TRBV3-1 (or the pseudogene TRBV3-2) to TRBJ2-2; perhaps TRBD1 as D (6 bases). The V gene's germline CDR1 is LGHDT and CDR2 YNNKEL (reference sequence). The V end was cut by 0 bases, the J end by 1 base, with 6 bases between. This CDR3 is built from 15 residues. The CDR3 here is CASSQEDRNTGELFF. CDR3 in DNA: TGTGCCAGCAGCCAAGAGGACAGGAACACCGGGGAGCTGTTTTTT.

The V gene is TRBV6-2 or TRBV6-3, the J gene TRBJ2-3; D possibly corresponds to TRBD2 (6 bases). V lost 2 bases, J lost 2 bases, and 8 bases lay in between. Per germline, CDR1 MNHEY and CDR2 SVGEGT. The CDR3 contains 14 residues. DNA for the CDR3: TGTGCCAGCAGTTACGGGGGGAACACAGATACGCAGTATTTT. Protein product: CASSYGGNTDTQYF.

This chain connects TRBV11-1 to TRBJ2-1; 8 nucleotides align to TRBD2. CDR1 and CDR2 (germline): SGHAT, FQDESV (reference sequence). Trimming at V came to 1 base and at J to 8 bases, leaving 7 bases not matched to a gene. The CDR3 contains 15 residues. In nucleotides, the CDR3 is TGTGCCAGCAGCTTAGGAGGCGGGGGGAAACATGAGCAGTTCTTC. It specifies CASSLGGGGKHEQFF. The variable domain in full, completed from reference TRBV11-1 and TRBJ2-1, reads EAEVAQSPRYKITEKSQAVAFWCDPISGHATLYWYRQILGQGPELLVQFQDESVVDDSQLPKDRFSAERLKGVDSTLKIQPAELGDSAMYLCASSLGGGGKHEQFFGPGTRLTVL.

The chain couples TRBV7-3 to TRBJ2-2; 7 nucleotides match TRBD2. CDR1 SGHTA and CDR2 FQGTGA come from the germline V gene. The junction had 12 bases not matched to a gene; V was cut back by 5 bases and J by 6 bases. This CDR3 is built from 16 residues. The CDR3 region is CASSRVGTTISGELFF. The CDR3 coding sequence is TGTGCCAGCAGCCGTGTCGGGACTACTATTTCCGGGGAGCTGTTTTTT.

CDR3 nucleotides: TGTGCCAGCAGTTACTTGAGGCTTCGAGGCAATCAGCCCCAGCATTTT. Translation: CASSYLRLRGNQPQHF. The chain joins TRBV6-2 or TRBV6-3 to TRBJ1-5, with unresolved D. CDR3 length: 16 amino acids. V dropped 1 base and J dropped 2 bases, with 12 bases sitting between them. Germline loops: CDR1 MNHEY, CDR2 SVGEGT.

This clone was counted a few times. This rearrangement joins TRBV3-1 (or the pseudogene TRBV3-2) to TRBJ2-3, with 7 bases matching TRBD2. Trimming at V came to 5 bases and at J to 6 bases, leaving 8 bases not matched to a gene. CDR3 length: 14 residues. Germline V gene data show CDR1 as LGHDT and CDR2 as YNNKEL (reference sequence). The CDR3 DNA follows: TGTGCCAGCAGCTCTACGGGGGGAGGGGATACGCAGTATTTT. It specifies CASSSTGGGDTQYF.

The V call is TRBV4-1, the J call TRBJ2-7; D is perhaps TRBD2 (5 bases). Trimming removed 3 bases from V and 3 bases from J, with 18 bases in between. CDR3 length: 16 amino acids. Germline loops: CDR1 MGHRA, CDR2 YSYEKL. Written as DNA, the CDR3 is TGCGCCAGCAGCCACCCTACTAGGAGTAATAACTACGAGCAGTACTTC. Translated: CASSHPTRSNNYEQYF.

V gene TRBV5-1 combines with J gene TRBJ2-7, with 8 nucleotides matching TRBD1. The trim removed 4 bases at V and 2 bases at J, leaving 5 bases unmatched. The CDR3 loop spans 14 amino acids. Looked up from germline, CDR1 is SGHRS and CDR2 is YFSETQ. The CDR3 bases are TGCGCCAGCAGCCCTACAGGGGGGACCTACGAGCAGTACTTC. Translated: CASSPTGGTYEQYF. The complete variable domain, with remaining parts taken from reference TRBV5-1 and TRBJ2-7, reads KAGVTQTPRYLIKTRGQQVTLSCSPISGHRSVSWYQQTPGQGLQFLFEYFSETQRNKGNFPGRFSGRQFSNSRSEMNVSTLELGDSALYLCASSPTGGTYEQYFGPGTRLTVT.